The rows below give T cell receptor beta chains drawn from one sample of a study of cytomegalovirus exposure and HLA in healthy donors. The protocol was immunoSEQ multiplex PCR, while the TCRdb copy is restricted to in-frame clones and leaves out a portion. The sample records fewer than 80,000 clones, 70% to 80% being singletons. Specimen: PBMCs. Source of these receptors: a man aged 30 to 39 in good health and CMV-seronegative. Each CDR3 is given with its conserved first and last residue. Fields, in order: clone size, J gene, V gene, D gene, CDR3 DNA, CDR3 protein. D genes are given only for firm matches. For some rows the clone size is stated as once, few or many, or as a class when expanded; others skip it.

clone_size: once; j_call: TRBJ2-5; v_call: TRBV28; d_call: NA; cdr3_nt: TGTGCCAGCAGTTCCCCGGACTGGCAGGAGACCCAGTACTTC; cdr3_aa: CASSSPDWQETQYF
clone_size: NA; j_call: TRBJ2-5; v_call: TRBV5-1; d_call: NA; cdr3_nt: TGCGCCAGCGGACAGGGAGGGGGAGAGACCCAGTACTTC; cdr3_aa: CASGQGGGETQYF
clone_size: NA; j_call: TRBJ2-1; v_call: TRBV5-4; d_call: TRBD2; cdr3_nt: TGTGCCAGCAGCTTGGTAGTAGCGGGTTACAATGAGCAGTTCTTC; cdr3_aa: CASSLVVAGYNEQFF
clone_size: NA; j_call: TRBJ2-7; v_call: TRBV28; d_call: NA; cdr3_nt: TGTGCCAGCAGCGACGCCTTTGGGCAGGCCGCTCTCTACGAGCAGTACTTC; cdr3_aa: CASSDAFGQAALYEQYF
clone_size: NA; j_call: TRBJ1-5; v_call: TRBV7-2; d_call: TRBD1; cdr3_nt: TGTGCCAGCAGCGAAGGAGGGACAGTCAGCAATCAGCCCCAGCATTTT; cdr3_aa: CASSEGGTVSNQPQHF
clone_size: NA; j_call: TRBJ2-5; v_call: TRBV5-8; d_call: NA; cdr3_nt: TGTGCCAGCAGACCAGACAGGCCTAGGACCCAGTACTTC; cdr3_aa: CASRPDRPRTQYF
clone_size: NA; j_call: TRBJ1-6; v_call: TRBV18; d_call: NA; cdr3_nt: TGTGCCAGCTCTCCGGACAGTCATAATTCACCCCTCCACTTT; cdr3_aa: CASSPDSHNSPLHF
clone_size: NA; j_call: TRBJ2-1; v_call: TRBV7-2; d_call: TRBD2; cdr3_nt: TGTGCCAGCAGCCTCGGGAGGGGGACGTACAATGAGCAGTTCTTC; cdr3_aa: CASSLGRGTYNEQFF
clone_size: once; j_call: TRBJ2-7; v_call: TRBV7-9; d_call: NA; cdr3_nt: TGTGCCAGCAGCCGCAATTACGAGCAGTACTTC; cdr3_aa: CASSRNYEQYF
clone_size: NA; j_call: TRBJ1-2; v_call: TRBV6-4; d_call: NA; cdr3_nt: TGTGCCAGCAGTGAAAACGCGGGCTATGGCTACACCTTC; cdr3_aa: CASSENAGYGYTF
clone_size: NA; j_call: TRBJ2-6; v_call: TRBV18; d_call: NA; cdr3_nt: TGTGCCAGCTCACCCACCCCAGGGATCGCCTCTGGGGCCAACGTCCTGACTTTC; cdr3_aa: CASSPTPGIASGANVLTF